What follows are 24 T cell receptor beta chains derived from one specimen sequenced in a study of T cells in Graves' hyperthyroidism and ophthalmopathy. What was amplified from RNA transcripts were TCR beta CDR3 regions. First-round RT-PCR targeting the TCR CDR3 was performed with the HTBI primer set. TCRdb recomputed calls from the multiplex PCR reads with MiXCR, one row per CDR3 protein. The sample has about 640,000 distinct CDR3 sequences, roughly 15% seen once. The sample comprised blood. These receptors were taken from a woman aged 45-65 years with Graves' ophthalmopathy.

This clonotype was observed a handful of times. The CDR3 loop reads CATSDPGLEGNEQFF. CDR3 bases: TGTGCCACCAGTGACCCGGGACTAGAAGGCAATGAGCAGTTCTTC. The chain employs TRBV24-1 and TRBJ2-1, with 8 bases fitting TRBD2. The length of the CDR3 is 15 residues. Losses at the gene ends were 4 bases for V and 6 bases for J; bases not matched to a gene: 7. Germline-derived CDR1 and CDR2 are KGHDR and SFDVKD.

The sample holds many counts of this clonotype. This chain uses TRBV5-1 with TRBJ2-3; TRBD1 matches 7 bases. The CDR3 runs 16 residues. V shed 2 bases, J shed 3 bases, and the junction held 9 bases outside the gene matches. CDR1 SGHRS and CDR2 YFSETQ come from the germline V gene. The CDR3 DNA is TGCGCCAGCAGCTTTAACCGGGACAGCGGAACAGATACGCAGTATTTT. Residues: CASSFNRDSGTDTQYF.

This clonotype was picked up many times. V and J are TRBV6-1 and TRBJ1-1, with a tentative D call TRBD1 (5 bases). Trimming took 1 base from V and 1 from J, leaving 19 bases between them. The CDR3 spans 18 residues. Germline V gene data show CDR1 as MNHNS and CDR2 as SASEGT. CDR3: CASSEEVWGAGQNTEAFF. Written as DNA, the CDR3 is TGTGCCAGCAGTGAAGAGGTCTGGGGCGCAGGGCAGAACACTGAAGCTTTCTTT.

As regards this clonotype: Germline and junction disagree at one end, which may indicate a read error. J is TRBJ1-2 and V is TRBV25-1, with a tentative D call TRBD1 (5 bases). CDR3 size: 15 residues. Germline-derived CDR1 and CDR2 are MGHDK and SYGVNS. The CDR3 region has the DNA TGTGCCAGCAGTGGTTTAACCAGGGACGGCCTAGGCTGCACCTTC. Translating it yields CASSGLTRDGLGCTF.

This clonotype was recorded many times. The CDR3 sequence is CASSLALGEGTEAFF. For the CDR3, the DNA is TGTGCCAGCAGCTTAGCGCTCGGGGAGGGTACTGAAGCTTTCTTT. This chain links TRBV7-2 with TRBJ1-1; D not certain. CDR1 and CDR2 from the germline V gene are SGHTA and FQGNSA. V lost 0 bases and J 5 bases, leaving 13 bases between the germline ends. The CDR3 is 15 amino acids.

This clonotype showed up many times. The chain links TRBV6-1 to TRBJ1-5; D ambiguous. The germline V gene encodes CDR1 MNHNS and CDR2 SASEGT. V lost 0 bases, J lost 2 bases, and 8 bases lay in between. The CDR3 extends over 15 amino acids. This CDR3 is CASSEALGGNQPQHF. CDR3 DNA sequence: TGTGCCAGCAGTGAAGCGCTTGGGGGCAATCAGCCCCAGCATTTT.

This clonotype occurred many times. This chain uses TRBV7-2 with TRBJ2-7, with D possibly TRBD2 on 6 matching bases. V lost 5 bases and J lost 4, with 18 bases in between. Germline V CDR1 and CDR2: SGHTA, FQGNSA. This CDR3 has 15 amino acids. The CDR3 protein is CASSQSRGISYEQYF. In DNA form, the CDR3 reads TGTGCCAGCAGCCAAAGCCGGGGGATTTCGTACGAGCAGTACTTC.

The chain has TRBV6-2 or TRBV6-3 and TRBJ2-1; the match to TRBD2 covers 10 bases. Looked up from germline, CDR1 is MNHEY and CDR2 is SVGEGT. The CDR3 is made up of 15 amino acids. V lost 8 bases and J lost 1; bases outside the gene matches: 5. In DNA, the CDR3 is TGTGCCAGCGGGCGGACTAGCGGTTCCTACAATGAGCAGTTCTTC. It codes for CASGRTSGSYNEQFF.

This clonotype has a count of ten or more. The rearrangement joins TRBV29-1 to TRBJ1-2; D unresolved. The CDR3 consists of 14 residues. V lost 6 bases and J lost 8, with 22 bases in between. CDR1 is SQVTM and CDR2 is ANQGSEA in the germline V gene. The CDR3 protein is CSVGWTAGRLGYTF. In DNA form, the CDR3 reads TGCAGCGTCGGATGGACCGCGGGGAGGTTGGGCTACACCTTC.

This clonotype was detected ten times or more. This chain uses TRBV7-2 with TRBJ2-3, with TRBD2 matching 7 bases. In germline, CDR1 is SGHTA, CDR2 FQGNSA. V shed 4 bases and J 4 bases; nucleotides not matched to a gene: 5. The CDR3 has 14 residues. The CDR3 loop is CASSSRGDPDTQYF. The CDR3 DNA reads as TGTGCCAGCAGCTCACGGGGGGACCCAGATACGCAGTATTTT.

The table lists this clonotype with many counts. The V and J genes are TRBV7-9 and TRBJ2-1; 8 bases align to TRBD1. The CDR3 spans 14 residues. V shed 4 bases and J 3 bases; nucleotides not matched to a gene: 2. Germline V CDR1 and CDR2: SEHNR, FQNEAQ (reference sequence). The CDR3 region has the DNA TGTGCCAGCAGCTACAGGGGGAACTACAATGAGCAGTTCTTC. Translation: CASSYRGNYNEQFF.

This clonotype was seen many times. This chain uses TRBV6-5 with TRBJ1-2, with TRBD1 matching over 8 bases. The germline gives CDR1 MNHEY, CDR2 SVGAGI. CDR3 size: 14 residues. The junction had 2 bases not matched to a gene; V was cut back by 2 bases and J by 3 bases. The CDR3 sequence: CASSYGQGHYGYTF. CDR3 nucleotide sequence: TGTGCCAGCAGTTACGGACAGGGCCACTATGGCTACACCTTC.

V usage is TRBV15 and J usage is TRBJ1-1; tentatively, D is TRBD1 (5 bases). CDR3 length equals 16 residues. From germline, CDR1 is LNHNV and CDR2 YYDKDF (reference sequence). V lost 2 bases and J lost 5, with 18 bases in between. The DNA for the CDR3 is TGTGCCACCAGCAGACCACTCGGGCAAACAGGTACTGAAGCTTTCTTT. Protein product: CATSRPLGQTGTEAFF.

This clonotype was counted ten times or more. V is TRBV20-1 and J is TRBJ2-1; D is ambiguous. This CDR3 has 8 amino acids. Trimming left V 7 bases short and J 7 bases short, with 2 bases between. Per the germline V gene, CDR1 is DFQATT and CDR2 is SNEGSKA (reference sequence). The chain's CDR3 is CSGNEQFF. In nucleotides, the CDR3 is TGCAGTGGTAATGAGCAGTTCTTC.

This clonotype was seen a handful of times. The DNA of the CDR3 is TGTGCCACCAGTGATTTTAGACAGGGTAACGAGCAGTACTTC. Its protein product is CATSDFRQGNEQYF. The chain joins TRBV24-1 to TRBJ2-7; 7 bases agree with TRBD1. Trimming at V came to 1 base and at J to 5 bases, leaving 4 bases not matched to a gene. Germline lookup yields CDR1 KGHDR and CDR2 SFDVKD. The CDR3 is 14 residues long.

This clonotype was seen only a few times. The rearrangement links TRBV3-1 to TRBJ2-7; D may be TRBD1 or TRBD2 (5 bases each). This CDR3 contains 17 residues. V dropped 0 bases and J dropped 3 bases, with 18 bases sitting between them. Germline assignment: CDR1 LGHDT and CDR2 YNNKEL (reference sequence). The CDR3 region is CASSQEFEGKIIYEQYF. The CDR3 coding sequence is TGTGCCAGCAGCCAAGAATTCGAGGGGAAGATAATCTACGAGCAGTACTTC.

The chain carries TRBV27 and TRBJ2-5; D gene uncertain. CDR3 length equals 13 residues. V was clipped by 1 base and J by 2 bases, with 5 bases between them. The germline V gene has CDR1 MNHEY and CDR2 SMNVEV (reference sequence). CDR3 amino acids: CASSLYLQETQYF. The CDR3 region has the DNA TGTGCCAGCAGTTTATACCTTCAAGAGACCCAGTACTTC.

This clonotype was seen many times. V and J are TRBV18 and TRBJ2-5; 11 bases are a match to TRBD2. Germline CDR1 KGHSH, CDR2 LQKENI. Trimming took 6 bases from V and 4 from J; bases not matched to a gene: 4. This CDR3 has 14 amino acids. This CDR3 reads CASSSLAGAETQYF. The CDR3 nucleotides read TGTGCCAGCTCGTCACTAGCGGGAGCAGAGACCCAGTACTTC.

This clonotype was found many times. The rearrangement uses TRBV5-1 and TRBJ2-1, with 10 nucleotides matching TRBD2. The CDR3 is 15 residues long. Germline assignment: CDR1 SGHRS and CDR2 YFSETQ. Trimming removed 4 bases from V and 2 bases from J; junction bases left unmatched: 3. As DNA, the CDR3 is TGCGCCAGCAGCGTACTAGCGGGAACCTACAATGAGCAGTTCTTC. Its protein is CASSVLAGTYNEQFF.

This clonotype was seen repeatedly, ten times or more. The chain employs TRBV30 and TRBJ2-2, with D uncertain. Trimming left V 4 bases short and J 5 bases short, with 5 bases between. The CDR3 covers 11 residues. CDR1 and CDR2 (germline): GTSNPN, SVGIG (reference sequence). The CDR3 loop reads CAWKETGELFF. CDR3 in DNA: TGTGCCTGGAAGGAGACCGGGGAGCTGTTTTTT.

This clonotype came up many times. The chain employs TRBV7-9 and TRBJ2-2; 9 nucleotides line up with TRBD1. Trimming took 5 bases from V and 2 from J; bases not matched to a gene: 3. This CDR3 comprises 15 residues. Germline CDR1 is SEHNR and CDR2 is FQNEAQ (reference sequence). In DNA, the CDR3 is TGTGCCAGCAGCCACAGGGGGCAAAACACCGGGGAGCTGTTTTTT. Its protein product is CASSHRGQNTGELFF.

Many counts were recorded for this clonotype. The chain links TRBV30 to TRBJ1-1; D gene ambiguous. Germline CDR1 reads GTSNPN; CDR2 reads SVGIG (reference sequence). The CDR3 has 15 amino acids. With 3 bases removed from V and 0 bases from J, the gap between germline ends came to 14 bases. CDR3 protein: CAWSKTTGMNTEAFF. The CDR3 nucleotides read TGTGCCTGGAGCAAAACTACCGGGATGAACACTGAAGCTTTCTTT.

The chain has TRBV9 and TRBJ2-5; possibly TRBD1 for D (8 bases). V lost 3 bases and J lost 2, with 14 bases in between. This CDR3 has 15 amino acids. Germline assignment: CDR1 SGDLS and CDR2 YYNGEE. CDR3 protein: CASSDGQGGQETQYF. The CDR3 DNA follows: TGTGCCAGCAGCGACGGACAGGGAGGGCAAGAGACCCAGTACTTC.

This clonotype was seen at least ten times. The rearrangement links TRBV12-3 or TRBV12-4 to TRBJ2-6, with D unclear. This CDR3 contains 14 residues. The V gene lost 3 bases and the J gene lost 0 bases, with 3 bases spanning the gap. CDR3 sequence (DNA): TGTGCCAGCAGTTTGCTCTCTGGGGCCAACGTCCTGACTTTC. It is translated as CASSLLSGANVLTF.